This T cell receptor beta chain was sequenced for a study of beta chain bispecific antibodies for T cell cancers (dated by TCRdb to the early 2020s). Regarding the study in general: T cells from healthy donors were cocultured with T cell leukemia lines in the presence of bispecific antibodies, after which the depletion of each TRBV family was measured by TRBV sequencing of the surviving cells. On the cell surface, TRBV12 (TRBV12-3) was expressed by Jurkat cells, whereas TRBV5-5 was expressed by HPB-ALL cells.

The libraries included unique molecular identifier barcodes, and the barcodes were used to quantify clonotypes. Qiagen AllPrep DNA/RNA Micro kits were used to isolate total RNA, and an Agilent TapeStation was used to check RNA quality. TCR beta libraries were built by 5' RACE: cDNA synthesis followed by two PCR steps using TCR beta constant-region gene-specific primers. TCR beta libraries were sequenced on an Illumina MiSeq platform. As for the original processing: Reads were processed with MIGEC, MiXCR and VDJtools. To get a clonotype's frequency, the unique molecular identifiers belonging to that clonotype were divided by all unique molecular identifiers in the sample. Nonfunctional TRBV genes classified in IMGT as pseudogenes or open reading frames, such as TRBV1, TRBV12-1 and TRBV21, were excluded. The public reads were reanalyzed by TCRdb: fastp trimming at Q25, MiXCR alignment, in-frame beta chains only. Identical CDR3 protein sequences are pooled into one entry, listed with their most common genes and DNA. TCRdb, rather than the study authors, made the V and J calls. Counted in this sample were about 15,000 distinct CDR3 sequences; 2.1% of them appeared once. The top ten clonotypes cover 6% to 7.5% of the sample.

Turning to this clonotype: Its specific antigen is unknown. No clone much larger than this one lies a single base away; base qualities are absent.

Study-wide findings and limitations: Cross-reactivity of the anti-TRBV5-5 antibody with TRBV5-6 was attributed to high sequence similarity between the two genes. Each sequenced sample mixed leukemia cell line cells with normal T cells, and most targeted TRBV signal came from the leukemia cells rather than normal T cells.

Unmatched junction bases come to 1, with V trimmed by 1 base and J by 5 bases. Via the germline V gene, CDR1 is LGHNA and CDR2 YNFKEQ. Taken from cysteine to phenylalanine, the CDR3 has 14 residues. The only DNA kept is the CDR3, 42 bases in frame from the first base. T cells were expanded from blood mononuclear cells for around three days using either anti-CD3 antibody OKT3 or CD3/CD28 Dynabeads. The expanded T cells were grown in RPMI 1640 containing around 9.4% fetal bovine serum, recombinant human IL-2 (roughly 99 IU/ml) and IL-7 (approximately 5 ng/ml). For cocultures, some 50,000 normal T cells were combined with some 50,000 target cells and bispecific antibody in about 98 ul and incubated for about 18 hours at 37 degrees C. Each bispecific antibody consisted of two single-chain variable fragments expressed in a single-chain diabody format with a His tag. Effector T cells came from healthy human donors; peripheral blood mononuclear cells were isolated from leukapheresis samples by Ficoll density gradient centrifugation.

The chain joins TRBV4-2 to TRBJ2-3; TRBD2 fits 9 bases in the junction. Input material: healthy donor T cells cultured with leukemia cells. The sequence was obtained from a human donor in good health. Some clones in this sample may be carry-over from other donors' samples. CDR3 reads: CASSQGGGGDTQYF. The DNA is TGTGCCAGCAGCCAAGGCGGGGGGGGAGATACGCAGTATTTT.